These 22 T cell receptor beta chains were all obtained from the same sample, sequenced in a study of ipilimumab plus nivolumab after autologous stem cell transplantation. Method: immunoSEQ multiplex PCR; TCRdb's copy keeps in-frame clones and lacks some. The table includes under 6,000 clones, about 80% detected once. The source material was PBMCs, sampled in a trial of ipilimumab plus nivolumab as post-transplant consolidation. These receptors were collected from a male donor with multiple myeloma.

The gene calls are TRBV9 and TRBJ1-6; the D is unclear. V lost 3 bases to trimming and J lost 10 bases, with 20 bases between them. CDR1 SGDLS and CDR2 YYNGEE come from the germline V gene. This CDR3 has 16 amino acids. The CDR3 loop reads CASSGGWTTEKSPLHF. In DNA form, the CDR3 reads TGTGCCAGCAGCGGGGGATGGACTACGGAAAAGTCACCCCTCCACTTT.

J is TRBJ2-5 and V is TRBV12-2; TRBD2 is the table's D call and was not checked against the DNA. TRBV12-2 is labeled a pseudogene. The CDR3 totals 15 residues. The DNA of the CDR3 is TGTGCAAGTCGCTTAAGCGGGTCCGGGAGAGAGACCCAGTACTTC. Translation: CASRLSGSGRETQYF.

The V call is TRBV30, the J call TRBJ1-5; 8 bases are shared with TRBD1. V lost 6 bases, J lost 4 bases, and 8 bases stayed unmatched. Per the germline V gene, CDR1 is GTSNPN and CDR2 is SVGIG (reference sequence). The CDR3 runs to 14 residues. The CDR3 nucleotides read TGTGCCTGTGACAGGGGAAGTGGAAATCAGCCCCAGCATTTT. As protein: CACDRGSGNQPQHF.

CDR3 loop: CASSRDRVSNQETQYF. CDR3 nucleotides: TGCGCCAGCAGCAGGGACAGGGTATCGAACCAAGAGACCCAGTACTTC. The gene calls are TRBV4-1 and TRBJ2-5, with 9 bases identical to TRBD1. This CDR3 spans 16 amino acids. Germline V gives CDR1 MGHRA, CDR2 YSYEKL. The V gene end was trimmed by 5 bases and the J gene end by 0 bases; junction bases not matched to a gene: 7.

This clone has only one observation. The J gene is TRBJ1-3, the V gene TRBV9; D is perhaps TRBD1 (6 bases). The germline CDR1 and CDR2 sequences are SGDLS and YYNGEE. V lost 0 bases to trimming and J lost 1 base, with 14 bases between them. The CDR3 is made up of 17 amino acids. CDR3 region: CASSVAGQGPSGNTIYF. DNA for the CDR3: TGTGCCAGCAGCGTAGCTGGGCAGGGGCCGTCTGGAAACACCATATATTTT. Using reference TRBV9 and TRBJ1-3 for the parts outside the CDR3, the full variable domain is DSGVTQTPKHLITATGQRVTLRCSPRSGDLSVYWYQQSLDQGLQFLIQYYNGEERAKGNILERFSAQQFPDLHSELNLSSLELGDSALYFCASSVAGQGPSGNTIYFGEGSWLTVV.

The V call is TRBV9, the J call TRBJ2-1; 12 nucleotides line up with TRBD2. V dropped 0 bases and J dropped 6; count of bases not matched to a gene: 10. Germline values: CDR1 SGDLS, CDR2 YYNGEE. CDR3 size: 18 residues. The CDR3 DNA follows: TGTGCCAGCAGCGTAGGGCTAGCGGGGGGGCGAAGGGCCAATGAGCAGTTCTTC. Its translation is CASSVGLAGGRRANEQFF. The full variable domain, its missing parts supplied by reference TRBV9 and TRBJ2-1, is DSGVTQTPKHLITATGQRVTLRCSPRSGDLSVYWYQQSLDQGLQFLIQYYNGEERAKGNILERFSAQQFPDLHSELNLSSLELGDSALYFCASSVGLAGGRRANEQFFGPGTRLTVL.

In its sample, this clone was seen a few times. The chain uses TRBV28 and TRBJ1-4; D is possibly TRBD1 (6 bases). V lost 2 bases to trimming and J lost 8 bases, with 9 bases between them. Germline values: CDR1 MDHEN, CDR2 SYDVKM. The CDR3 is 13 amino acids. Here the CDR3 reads CASSLPGDEKLFF. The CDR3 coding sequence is TGTGCCAGCAGTTTACCAGGGGACGAAAAACTGTTTTTT.

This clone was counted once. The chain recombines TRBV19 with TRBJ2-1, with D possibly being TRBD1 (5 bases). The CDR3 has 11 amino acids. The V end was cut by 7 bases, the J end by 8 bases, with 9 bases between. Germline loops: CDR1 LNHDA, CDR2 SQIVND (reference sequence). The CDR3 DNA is TGTGCCAGTACCCAGGGCTATGAGCAGTTCTTC. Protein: CASTQGYEQFF.

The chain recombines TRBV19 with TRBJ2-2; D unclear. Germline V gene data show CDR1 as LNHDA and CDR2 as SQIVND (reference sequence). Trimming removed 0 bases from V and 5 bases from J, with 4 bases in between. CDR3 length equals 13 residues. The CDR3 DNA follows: TGTGCCAGTAGTATAGATTTAACCGGGGAGCTGTTTTTT. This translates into CASSIDLTGELFF.

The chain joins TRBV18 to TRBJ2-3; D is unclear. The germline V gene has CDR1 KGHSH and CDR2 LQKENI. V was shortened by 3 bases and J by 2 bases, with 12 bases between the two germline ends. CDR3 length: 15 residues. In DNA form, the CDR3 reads TGTGCCAGCTCACCTTTCGCCGAACTCACAGATACGCAGTATTTT. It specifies CASSPFAELTDTQYF. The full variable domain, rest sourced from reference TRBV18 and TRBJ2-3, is NAGVMQNPRHLVRRRGQEARLRCSPMKGHSHVYWYRQLPEEGLKFMVYLQKENIIDESGMPKERFSAEFPKEGPSILRIQQVVRGDSAAYFCASSPFAELTDTQYFGPGTRLTVL.

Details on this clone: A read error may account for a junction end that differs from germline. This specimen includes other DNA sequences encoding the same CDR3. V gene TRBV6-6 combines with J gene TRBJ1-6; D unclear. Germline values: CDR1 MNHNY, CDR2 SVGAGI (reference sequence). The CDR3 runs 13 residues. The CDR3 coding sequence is TGTGCCAGTGAGGACGGGTATAATTCGCCCCTCCACTTT. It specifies CASEDGYNSPLHF.

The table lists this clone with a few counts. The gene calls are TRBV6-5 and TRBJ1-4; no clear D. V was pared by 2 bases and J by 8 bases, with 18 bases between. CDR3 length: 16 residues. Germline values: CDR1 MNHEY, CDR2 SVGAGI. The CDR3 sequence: CASSYSPHDLQEKLFF. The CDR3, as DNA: TGTGCCAGCAGTTACAGCCCTCACGACCTCCAAGAAAAACTGTTTTTT.

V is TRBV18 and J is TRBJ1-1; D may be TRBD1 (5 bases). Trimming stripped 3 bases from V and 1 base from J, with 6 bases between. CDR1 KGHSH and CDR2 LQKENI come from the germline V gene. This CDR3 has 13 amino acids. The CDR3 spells CASSPGQNTEAFF. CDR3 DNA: TGTGCCAGCTCACCCGGACAGAACACTGAAGCTTTCTTT. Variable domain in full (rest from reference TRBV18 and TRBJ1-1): NAGVMQNPRHLVRRRGQEARLRCSPMKGHSHVYWYRQLPEEGLKFMVYLQKENIIDESGMPKERFSAEFPKEGPSILRIQQVVRGDSAAYFCASSPGQNTEAFFGQGTRLTVV.

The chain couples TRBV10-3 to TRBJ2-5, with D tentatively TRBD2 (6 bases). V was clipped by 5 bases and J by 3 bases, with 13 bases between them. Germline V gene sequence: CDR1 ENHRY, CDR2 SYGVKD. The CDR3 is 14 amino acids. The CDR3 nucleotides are TGTGCCATCAGTAAACTAGCCAACGAAGAGACCCAGTACTTC. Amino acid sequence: CAISKLANEETQYF.

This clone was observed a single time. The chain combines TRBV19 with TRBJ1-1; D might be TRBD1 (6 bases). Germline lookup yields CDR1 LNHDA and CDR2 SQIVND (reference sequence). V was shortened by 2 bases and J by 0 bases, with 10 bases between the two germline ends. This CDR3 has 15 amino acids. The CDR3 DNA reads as TGTGCCAGTAGTATAAGGGGGAACATGAACACTGAAGCTTTCTTT. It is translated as CASSIRGNMNTEAFF.

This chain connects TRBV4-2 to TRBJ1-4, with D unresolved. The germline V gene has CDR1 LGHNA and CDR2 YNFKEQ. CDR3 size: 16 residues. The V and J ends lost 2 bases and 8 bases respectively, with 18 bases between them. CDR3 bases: TGTGCCAGCAGCCAATCTTTGGAAAGGGCGAGCGAAAAACTGTTTTTT. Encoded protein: CASSQSLERASEKLFF.

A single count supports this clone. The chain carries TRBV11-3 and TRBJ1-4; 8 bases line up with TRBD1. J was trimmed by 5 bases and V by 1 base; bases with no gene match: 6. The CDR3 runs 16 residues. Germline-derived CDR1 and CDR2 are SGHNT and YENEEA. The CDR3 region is CASSLAEDRDNEKLFF. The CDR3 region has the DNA TGTGCCAGCAGCTTAGCCGAGGACAGGGACAATGAAAAACTGTTTTTT.

The CDR3 reads CSVVPPGHYGYTF. The CDR3 bases are TGCAGCGTCGTACCACCGGGCCACTATGGCTACACCTTC. This sequence joins TRBV29-1 and TRBJ1-2; no clear D gene. Germline CDR1 is SQVTM and CDR2 is ANQGSEA. This CDR3 comprises 13 residues. Trimming took off 6 bases at V and 3 bases at J, with 14 bases between the two ends.

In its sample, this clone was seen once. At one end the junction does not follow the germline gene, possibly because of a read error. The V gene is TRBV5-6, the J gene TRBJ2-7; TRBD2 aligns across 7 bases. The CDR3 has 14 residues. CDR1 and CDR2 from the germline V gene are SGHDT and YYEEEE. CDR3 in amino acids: CASSLGGGEVEQYF. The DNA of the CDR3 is TGTGCCAGCAGTTTGGGTGGGGGGGAGGTCGAGCAGTACTTC.

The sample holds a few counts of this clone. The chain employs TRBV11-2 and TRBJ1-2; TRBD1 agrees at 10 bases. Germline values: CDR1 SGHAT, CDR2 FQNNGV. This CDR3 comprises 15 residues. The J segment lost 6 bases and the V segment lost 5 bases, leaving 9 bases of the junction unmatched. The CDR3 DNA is TGTGCCAGCAGCGCCCCGGACAGGGGGGTACATGGCTACACCTTC. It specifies CASSAPDRGVHGYTF.

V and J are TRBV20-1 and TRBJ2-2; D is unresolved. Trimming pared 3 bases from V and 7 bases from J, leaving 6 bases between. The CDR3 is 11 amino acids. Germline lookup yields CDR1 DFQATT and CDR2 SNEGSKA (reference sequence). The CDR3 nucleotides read TGCAGTGCTAGTGACGGCGGGGAGCTGTTTTTT. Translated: CSASDGGELFF.

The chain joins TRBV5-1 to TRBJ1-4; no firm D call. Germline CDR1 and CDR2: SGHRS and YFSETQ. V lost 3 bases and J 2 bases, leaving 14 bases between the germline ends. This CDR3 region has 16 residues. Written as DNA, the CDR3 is TGCGCCAGCAGCTCGTCTGGACCGGGGACTAATGAAAAACTGTTTTTT. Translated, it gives CASSSSGPGTNEKLFF.